This T cell receptor (beta chain) was recovered during a study of blood T cell repertoires in COVID-19. The CDR3 length is 15 residues. Germline CDR1 reads SSHAT; CDR2 reads FNYEAQ (reference sequence). Losses at the gene ends were 5 bases for V and 8 bases for J; bases not matched to a gene: 11. Produced via immunoSEQ multiplex PCR; TCRdb's table is partial and in-frame only. The repertoire holds roughly 380,000 clones, with about four fifths as singletons. The sample comprised peripheral blood. This sequence joins TRBV7-7 and TRBJ2-1, with 8 positions matching TRBD2. This sequence was found in a human donor with acute or convalescent COVID-19. The donor label of this sample is uncertain. The CDR3 here is CASSVSGGLADEQFF. CDR3 bases: TGTGCCAGCAGCGTCTCGGGAGGGCTGGCGGATGAGCAGTTCTTC.